These 28 T cell receptor beta chains were all obtained from the same sample, sequenced in a study of identifying expanded T cells in peripheral blood. Sequencing used immunoSEQ multiplex PCR; TCRdb keeps in-frame clones, though not all of them. The sample lists around 84,000 clones; roughly 90% were seen once. The sequencing sample was made of blood. These receptors all stem from a person aged 18 to 70 in good health.

This clone has a single count. The rearrangement links TRBV5-1 to TRBJ1-1, with TRBD1 matching over 9 bases. The CDR3 sequence is 13 residues long. Germline V CDR1 and CDR2: SGHRS, YFSETQ. V was pared by 4 bases and J by 5 bases, with 3 bases of the junction left unmatched. Here the CDR3 reads CASSRTGETEAFF. In DNA form, the CDR3 reads TGCGCCAGCAGCAGGACAGGGGAGACTGAAGCTTTCTTT.

The CDR3 loop reads CASSLTIQGSGANVLTF. CDR3 DNA sequence: TGCGCCAGCAGCTTAACAATTCAGGGCTCTGGGGCCAACGTCCTGACTTTC. This chain joins TRBV5-1 and TRBJ2-6; TRBD1 might be the D (5 bases). Germline lookup yields CDR1 SGHRS and CDR2 YFSETQ. This CDR3 is built from 17 residues. V lost 2 bases to trimming and J lost 0 bases, with 12 bases between them.

The chain joins TRBV29-1 to TRBJ1-2; D may be TRBD1 (5 bases). The CDR3 covers 12 residues. The V gene lost 5 bases and the J gene lost 12 bases, with 19 bases spanning the gap. Germline values: CDR1 SQVTM, CDR2 ANQGSEA. This CDR3 reads CSVINSKGTDTF. CDR3 coding DNA: TGCAGCGTTATAAACTCAAAGGGGACGGACACCTTC.

The chain uses TRBV9 and TRBJ2-5; 12 bases match TRBD2. The germline CDR1 and CDR2 sequences are SGDLS and YYNGEE. The V gene end was trimmed by 4 bases and the J gene end by 2 bases; junction bases not matched to a gene: 3. The CDR3 is made up of 15 amino acids. The CDR3: CASSPTSGGQETQYF. The DNA of the CDR3 is TGTGCCAGCAGCCCGACTAGCGGGGGACAAGAGACCCAGTACTTC.

The chain uses TRBV6-5 and TRBJ1-3, with no clear D. The germline gives CDR1 MNHEY, CDR2 SVGAGI. The V gene lost 2 bases and the J gene lost 0 bases, with 11 bases spanning the gap. This CDR3 contains 16 residues. The CDR3 bases are TGTGCCAGCAGTTACGCCCCCCAGCACTCTGGAAACACCATATATTTT. Translated, it gives CASSYAPQHSGNTIYF.

This chain connects TRBV7-8 to TRBJ2-7; perhaps TRBD1 as D (5 bases). The CDR3 length is 16 residues. Germline values: CDR1 SGHVS, CDR2 FQNEAQ. V was cut by 5 bases and J by 3 bases, with 20 bases left in between. The CDR3, as DNA: TGTGCCAGCAGCCCCCATACCGACAGACTTGACTACGAGCAGTACTTC. Translation: CASSPHTDRLDYEQYF. Full variable domain (rest looked up from reference TRBV7-8 and TRBJ2-7): GAGVSQSPRYKVAKRGQDVALRCDPISGHVSLFWYQQALGQGPEFLTYFQNEAQLDKSGLPSDRFFAERPEGSVSTLKIQRTQQEDSAVYLCASSPHTDRLDYEQYFGPGTRLTVT.

This clone appeared a single time. This rearrangement joins TRBV5-1 to TRBJ2-3; D is undetermined. Trimming removed 5 bases from V and 2 bases from J, with 3 bases in between. From germline, CDR1 is SGHRS and CDR2 YFSETQ. The CDR3 runs to 11 residues. CDR3 bases: TGCGCCAGCAGTAACACAGATACGCAGTATTTT. It codes for CASSNTDTQYF.

This sequence joins TRBV10-3 and TRBJ1-4, with 9 bases aligning to TRBD1. Germline loops: CDR1 ENHRY, CDR2 SYGVKD. J lost 8 bases, V lost 10 bases, and 11 bases had no gene match. The CDR3 loop spans 14 amino acids. The CDR3 here is CATFAGQGNEKLFF. The DNA for the CDR3 is TGTGCCACCTTTGCGGGACAGGGCAACGAAAAACTGTTTTTT.

V gene TRBV5-1 combines with J gene TRBJ1-1; D is unclear. The CDR3 length is 15 residues. With 0 bases removed from V and 4 bases from J, the gap between germline ends came to 13 bases. Germline V lookup: CDR1 SGHRS, CDR2 YFSETQ. The CDR3 sequence: CASSLVRGLGTEAFF. CDR3 DNA sequence: TGCGCCAGCAGCTTGGTTCGGGGTTTGGGCACTGAAGCTTTCTTT.

In its sample, this clone was seen a few times. J is TRBJ1-2 and V is TRBV2; tentative D call: TRBD1 (6 bases). CDR1 SNHLY and CDR2 FYNNEI come from the germline V gene. V dropped 10 bases and J dropped 3 bases, with 18 bases sitting between them. The CDR3 extends over 14 amino acids. The CDR3 nucleotides are TGTGCCACGACCCCCGACAGGCCCTACTATGGCTACACCTTC. This sequence encodes CATTPDRPYYGYTF.

The CDR3 spells CASSETYALNTEAFF. The CDR3 bases are TGTGCCAGCAGTGAAACTTATGCCTTGAACACTGAAGCTTTCTTT. The chain combines TRBV6-1 with TRBJ1-1; D is uncertain. The V and J ends lost 2 bases and 0 bases respectively, with 10 bases between them. The CDR3 loop spans 15 amino acids. Germline V gives CDR1 MNHNS, CDR2 SASEGT.

The rearrangement uses TRBV19 and TRBJ2-1; TRBD1 matches at 8 bases. With 5 bases clipped from V and 3 bases from J, the junction kept 9 bases outside the gene matches. CDR1 and CDR2 (germline): LNHDA, SQIVND (reference sequence). The length of the CDR3 is 16 residues. The CDR3 protein is CASSETGASFYNEQFF. In DNA, the CDR3 is TGTGCCAGTAGTGAGACAGGGGCTTCTTTCTACAATGAGCAGTTCTTC.

This clone was seen only once. V gene TRBV6-1 combines with J gene TRBJ2-7; 7 nucleotides agree with TRBD1. This CDR3 has 15 residues. Germline CDR1 MNHNS, CDR2 SASEGT. V was pared by 2 bases and J by 2 bases, with 6 bases of the junction left unmatched. CDR3 DNA: TGTGCCAGCAGTGAAAAGGGCCAGGGGGCCTACGAGCAGTACTTC. This sequence encodes CASSEKGQGAYEQYF.

This clone was recorded only once. The chain has TRBV5-5 and TRBJ1-1, with D unresolved. The germline V gene has CDR1 SGHKS and CDR2 YYEKEE (reference sequence). The CDR3 sequence is 13 residues long. V was shortened by 6 bases and J by 2 bases, with 11 bases between the two germline ends. The DNA of the CDR3 is TGTGCCAGCACCAAAGTTACAAACACTGAAGCTTTCTTT. Encoded protein: CASTKVTNTEAFF.

The chain employs TRBV18 and TRBJ1-2; 9 positions match TRBD1. Germline V gene sequence: CDR1 KGHSH, CDR2 LQKENI. The CDR3 loop spans 13 amino acids. Losses at the gene ends were 3 bases for V and 4 bases for J; bases not matched to a gene: 0. The CDR3 protein is CASSPGQGYGYTF. DNA of the CDR3: TGTGCCAGCTCACCGGGACAGGGCTATGGCTACACCTTC.

This chain joins TRBV11-3 and TRBJ1-1; the D is unclear. Germline loops: CDR1 SGHNT, CDR2 YENEEA. The V end was cut by 1 base, the J end by 6 bases, with 9 bases between. CDR3 length: 13 residues. The CDR3 DNA follows: TGTGCCAGCAGCTTAGGTCATATGGCTGAAGCTTTCTTT. It is translated as CASSLGHMAEAFF. Using reference TRBV11-3 and TRBJ1-1 for the parts outside the CDR3, the full variable domain is EAGVVQSPRYKIIEKKQPVAFWCNPISGHNTLYWYLQNLGQGPELLIRYENEEAVDDSQLPKDRFSAERLKGVDSTLKIQPAELGDSAVYLCASSLGHMAEAFFGQGTRLTVV.

The chain recombines TRBV6-6 with TRBJ1-5, with no clear D. Germline V gene lookup returns CDR1 MNHNY and CDR2 SVGAGI (reference sequence). The CDR3 spans 16 residues. Between the trimmed V and J ends, which lost 2 bases and 0 bases, there was a span of 11 bases. In DNA, the CDR3 is TGTGCCAGCAGTTACGCGTCCGGAAATAGCAATCAGCCCCAGCATTTT. This translates into CASSYASGNSNQPQHF.

The rearrangement uses TRBV5-1 and TRBJ2-1, with D unclear. Germline V gives CDR1 SGHRS, CDR2 YFSETQ. Trimming cost V 2 bases and J 4 bases, with 13 bases left between them. This CDR3 contains 15 residues. CDR3 loop: CASSFGQQSYNEQFF. CDR3 nucleotides: TGCGCCAGCAGCTTCGGCCAGCAGTCATACAATGAGCAGTTCTTC. The variable domain in full, completed from reference TRBV5-1 and TRBJ2-1, reads KAGVTQTPRYLIKTRGQQVTLSCSPISGHRSVSWYQQTPGQGLQFLFEYFSETQRNKGNFPGRFSGRQFSNSRSEMNVSTLELGDSALYLCASSFGQQSYNEQFFGPGTRLTVL.

V usage is TRBV21-1 and J usage is TRBJ2-1; TRBD1 was called by the table and not checked on the DNA. TRBV21-1 is annotated as a pseudogene. The CDR3 is 15 residues long. CDR3 in amino acids: CASSKGAGEANEQFF. In DNA, the CDR3 is TGTGCCAGCAGCAAAGGGGCAGGGGAAGCCAATGAGCAGTTCTTC.

The V gene is TRBV5-6, the J gene TRBJ2-5; 8 bases align to TRBD1. The ends lost 3 bases at V and 5 bases at J; junction bases unmatched: 12. CDR3 length: 16 amino acids. Germline loops: CDR1 SGHDT, CDR2 YYEEEE. The CDR3 DNA sequence: TGTGCCAGCAGCTCCCGGACAGGGCTATGGGTGGAGACCCAGTACTTC. Translation gives CASSSRTGLWVETQYF.

The rearrangement links TRBV7-9 to TRBJ2-7, with 9 nucleotides matching TRBD1. The V segment lost 7 bases and the J segment 5 bases; nucleotides outside the gene matches: 9. In germline, CDR1 is SEHNR, CDR2 FQNEAQ (reference sequence). The CDR3 consists of 14 residues. CDR3 nucleotide sequence: TGTGCCAGCATTTCGGGGACAGGGATCAACGAGCAGTACTTC. Translation gives CASISGTGINEQYF.

V usage is TRBV5-1 and J usage is TRBJ2-5; unclear D gene. V lost 0 bases and J lost 2, with 11 bases in between. The CDR3 contains 15 residues. CDR1 and CDR2 from the germline V gene are SGHRS and YFSETQ. CDR3 residues: CASSLGSSFQETQYF. CDR3 nucleotides: TGCGCCAGCAGCTTGGGGTCCTCTTTTCAAGAGACCCAGTACTTC.

The chain couples TRBV5-1 to TRBJ2-7, with unresolved D. Trimming left V 0 bases short and J 0 bases short, with 7 bases between. This CDR3 contains 14 residues. The germline V gene has CDR1 SGHRS and CDR2 YFSETQ. CDR3 sequence: CASSLVPDSYEQYF. The CDR3 nucleotides are TGCGCCAGCAGCTTGGTCCCAGACTCCTACGAGCAGTACTTC.

This chain connects TRBV27 to TRBJ2-7, with 11 bases fitting TRBD2. The trim removed 2 bases at V and 7 bases at J, leaving 4 bases unmatched. Germline values: CDR1 MNHEY, CDR2 SMNVEV (reference sequence). The CDR3 extends over 14 amino acids. CDR3: CASSLTSGRGEQYF. In DNA form, the CDR3 reads TGTGCCAGCAGTTTAACTAGCGGGAGAGGAGAGCAGTACTTC.

The chain joins TRBV19 to TRBJ1-3, with D perhaps matching TRBD1 (6 bases). Between the trimmed V and J ends, which lost 5 bases and 2 bases, there was a span of 10 bases. CDR3 size: 14 residues. Germline V gene lookup returns CDR1 LNHDA and CDR2 SQIVND (reference sequence). CDR3 sequence reads: CASSQGNPGNTIYF. The CDR3 nucleotides are TGTGCCAGTAGTCAGGGGAACCCTGGAAACACCATATATTTT.

The chain combines TRBV15 with TRBJ1-4; no firm D call. The ends were cut back, 1 base at V and 0 bases at J, with 12 bases in the middle. The CDR3 length is 17 residues. The germline V gene encodes CDR1 LNHNV and CDR2 YYDKDF (reference sequence). The chain's CDR3 is CATSRGSESTTNEKLFF. The CDR3 DNA is TGTGCCACCAGCAGAGGATCCGAGTCGACAACTAATGAAAAACTGTTTTTT. Supplemented by reference TRBV15 and TRBJ1-4, the full variable domain reads DAMVIQNPRYQVTQFGKPVTLSCSQTLNHNVMYWYQQKSSQAPKLLFHYYDKDFNNEADTPDNFQSRRPNTSFCFLDIRSPGLGDTAMYLCATSRGSESTTNEKLFFGSGTQLSVL.

The genes are TRBV18 and TRBJ1-1, with a weak D call TRBD1 (5 bases). The CDR3 has 13 residues. Germline CDR1 and CDR2: KGHSH and LQKENI. V dropped 0 bases and J dropped 5 bases, with 7 bases sitting between them. CDR3 DNA: TGTGCCAGCTCACCACCCAGGGCGACTGAAGCTTTCTTT. Its translation is CASSPPRATEAFF.

This clone has only one observation. This rearrangement joins TRBV4-1 to TRBJ1-5; D unresolved. The CDR3 extends over 15 amino acids. The germline V and J ends were trimmed by 1 base and 1 base, with 8 bases remaining between them. Germline lookup yields CDR1 MGHRA and CDR2 YSYEKL. The CDR3 region is CASSQGSESNQPQHF. The CDR3 DNA sequence: TGCGCCAGCAGCCAAGGGTCGGAAAGCAATCAGCCCCAGCATTTT.